Following are 6 T cell receptor beta chains from one sample sequenced in a study of regulatory T cells in long-lasting Graves disease (dated by TCRdb to the early 2020s). In light of the paper, this sample's time point label describes: newly diagnosed GD, antithyroid drugs for less than 3 months. For both TCR sequencing and RNA sequencing, RNA was extracted from PBMCs in TRIzol. Libraries were made using multiplex PCR. Reads for this sample came from an Illumina HiSeq 4000. TCR beta libraries were built with iRepertoire HTBI primers and Arm-PCR amplification of CDR3 regions. Using fastp at Q25 and MiXCR, TCRdb reprocessed the public reads and kept productive beta chains. Identical CDR3 proteins give one entry, which carries the most common genes and DNA. The sample table shows around 500,000 distinct CDR3 sequences, and about 11% are seen once. The biggest ten clones account for about 8.9% of the sample.

These data were also reused for a study on T cells in Graves' hyperthyroidism and ophthalmopathy.

The sample was peripheral blood mononuclear cells (PBMCs), taken at new diagnosis, from a patient treated with antithyroid drugs. The receptor set was obtained from a woman between 25 and 40 years old with Graves disease. Donor details come from another sample of the same person, matched by shared clones.

This clonotype occurred a few times. The chain employs TRBV4-3 and TRBJ2-3; the D is unclear. The CDR3 is 14 residues long. Germline V lookup: CDR1 LGHNA, CDR2 YSLEER. V lost 1 base and J 5 bases, leaving 10 bases between the germline ends. The CDR3 sequence: CASSQGARVDTQYF. For the CDR3, the DNA is TGCGCCAGCAGCCAAGGGGCCCGGGTAGATACGCAGTATTTT.

The chain joins TRBV24-1 to TRBJ2-1, with a tentative D call TRBD1 (6 bases). The germline CDR1 and CDR2 sequences are KGHDR and SFDVKD. Trimming took off 3 bases at V and 14 bases at J, with 16 bases between the two ends. The CDR3 has 13 residues. CDR3 bases: TGTGCCACCAGTGATCTCGCTAGGGGGTTGAAGTTCTTC. It translates to CATSDLARGLKFF.

This sequence joins TRBV20-1 and TRBJ2-2, with unresolved D. CDR1 and CDR2 from the germline V gene are DFQATT and SNEGSKA (reference sequence). The V and J ends lost 0 bases and 1 base respectively, with 6 bases between them. The CDR3 totals 14 residues. CDR3 bases: TGCAGTGCTAGAGATATGAAGAACACCGGGGAGCTGTTTTTT. This sequence encodes CSARDMKNTGELFF.

The chain uses TRBV30 and TRBJ1-1, with D unresolved. CDR3 length: 15 residues. CDR1 is GTSNPN and CDR2 is SVGIG in the germline V gene (reference sequence). The V gene lost 3 bases and the J gene lost 0 bases, with 14 bases spanning the gap. The CDR3 is CAWRSRRKMNTEAFF. CDR3 bases: TGTGCCTGGAGATCTAGAAGAAAAATGAACACTGAAGCTTTCTTT.

A note on this clonotype: Mismatch with germline at one junction end may stem from a read error. The chain has TRBV6-5 and TRBJ1-6, with TRBD1 matching 7 bases. This CDR3 contains 13 residues. Germline CDR1 MNHEY, CDR2 SVGAGI. This CDR3 reads CACSFYRTGTPIF. CDR3 nucleotides: TGTGCCTGCAGTTTCTACAGGACAGGAACCCCGATCTTT.

This clonotype was counted at least ten times. The J gene is TRBJ1-2, the V gene TRBV28; no clear D gene. V lost 1 base to trimming and J lost 4 bases, with 10 bases between them. The germline V gene has CDR1 MDHEN and CDR2 SYDVKM. The CDR3 spans 14 residues. DNA of the CDR3: TGTGCCAGCAGTTTATCGGACGGAGTCTATGGCTACACCTTC. It encodes CASSLSDGVYGYTF.